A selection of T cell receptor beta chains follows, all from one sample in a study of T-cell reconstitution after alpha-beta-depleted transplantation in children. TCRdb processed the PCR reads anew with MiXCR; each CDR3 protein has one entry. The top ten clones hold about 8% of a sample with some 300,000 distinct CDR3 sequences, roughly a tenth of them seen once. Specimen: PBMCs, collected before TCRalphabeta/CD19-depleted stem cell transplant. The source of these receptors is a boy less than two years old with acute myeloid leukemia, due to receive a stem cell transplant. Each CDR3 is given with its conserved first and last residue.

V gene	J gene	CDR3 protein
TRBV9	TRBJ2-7	CARRGLAYEQYF
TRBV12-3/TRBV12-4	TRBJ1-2	CASSLRGGNYGYTF
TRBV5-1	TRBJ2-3	CASSLVRSRRTDTQYF
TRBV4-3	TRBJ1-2	CASSQEGQGPFYGYTF
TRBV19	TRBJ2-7	CASSDPHGTGVSYEQYF
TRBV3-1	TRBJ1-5	CASSQDTRNQPQHF
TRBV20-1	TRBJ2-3	CSASKTSGTTDTQYF
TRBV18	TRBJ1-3	CASSPTGQVSGNTIYF
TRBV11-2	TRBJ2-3	CASSEQRGGSDTQYF
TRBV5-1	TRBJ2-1	CASSLGGTSDNEQFF
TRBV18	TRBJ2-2	CASSSDGGASGGGELFF
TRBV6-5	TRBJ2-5	CASSYSRGKETQYF
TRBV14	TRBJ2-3	CASSQDMTGSSTDTQYF
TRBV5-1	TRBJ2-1	CASSLVTGSAYNEQFF
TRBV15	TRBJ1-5	CATSRVRGTVPNQPQHF
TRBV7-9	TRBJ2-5	CASSLATPGFSETQYF
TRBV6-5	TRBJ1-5	CASTIDSFNQPQHF
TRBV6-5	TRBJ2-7	CASSYQRQGPYEQYF
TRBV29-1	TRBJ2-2	CSERDGTGELFF
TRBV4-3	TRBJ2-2	CASSHHGQATGELFF
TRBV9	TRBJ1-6	CASSVAGDGDSPLHF
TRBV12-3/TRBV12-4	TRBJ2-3	CASSRTSGSIDTQYF
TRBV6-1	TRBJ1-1	CASTPSRGGSNTEAFF
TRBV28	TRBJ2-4	CASSLGGEGRAKNIQYF
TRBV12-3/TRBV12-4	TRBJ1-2	CASSPTRGNYGYTF
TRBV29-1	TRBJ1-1	CSVEDYYRKAFF
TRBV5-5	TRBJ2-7	CASSLTGGPSYEQYF
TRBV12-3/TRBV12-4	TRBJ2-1	CASTPQGARYNEQFF
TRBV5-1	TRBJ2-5	CASSLQQGTSGKETQYF
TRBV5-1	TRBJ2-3	CASRDGFYINLSTDTQYF
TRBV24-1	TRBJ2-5	CATSDFPTGEQETQYF
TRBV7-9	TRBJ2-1	CASSYGGGRYNEQFF
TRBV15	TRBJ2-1	CATSPRSLVISNEQFF
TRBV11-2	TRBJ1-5	CASSSPPAERLQWDYQPQHF
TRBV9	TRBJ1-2	CASSVEMGGYTF
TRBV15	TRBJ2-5	CATSRPTSGATQYF
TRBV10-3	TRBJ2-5	CAIRTTGAETQYF
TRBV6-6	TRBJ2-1	CASSPKPGPPSYNEQFF
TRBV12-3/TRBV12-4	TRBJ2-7	CASSPGTSHYEQYF
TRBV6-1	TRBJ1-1	CAISVVGNTEAFF
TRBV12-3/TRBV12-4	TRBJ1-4	CASSLRGGADEKLFF
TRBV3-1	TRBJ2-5	CASSPMTGTQETQYF